Given below is one T cell receptor (beta chain) in context. These data originate in a study of T cells in Graves' hyperthyroidism and ophthalmopathy. Researchers amplified the TCR beta CDR3 regions from RNA transcripts. The HTBI primer set was used in a first-round RT-PCR of the TCR CDR3. TCRdb re-called the multiplex PCR reads through MiXCR, storing one row per CDR3 protein. The sample lists 280,000 or so distinct CDR3 sequences; about 16% were seen once. V lost 6 bases, J lost 7 bases, and 15 bases lay in between. The germline gives CDR1 SGHTA, CDR2 FQGTGA. This CDR3 is built from 13 residues. V is TRBV7-3 and J is TRBJ1-2; tentatively, D is TRBD1 (5 bases). The clonotype was recovered from a woman between 45 and 60 years old with Graves' hyperthyroidism that later progressed to Graves' ophthalmopathy. The sample consisted of blood. The CDR3 spells CASSLDRGIGYTF. CDR3 sequence (DNA): TGTGCCAGCAGTTTAGATAGGGGAATTGGCTACACCTTC.